A selection of T cell receptor beta chains follows, all from one sample in a study of molecular identifiers for immune sequencing clone quantification. One entry per CDR3 protein, called by TCRdb with MiXCR from the PCR reads. The sample has just under 650,000 distinct CDR3 sequences, 20% seen once; the top ten hold around 0.86%. Sequencing input: naive CD8+ T cells from blood, with Jurkat cell RNA spiked in. These receptors were taken from a human donor in good health. Some libraries in this study had Jurkat cell RNA spiked in. CDR3s include the opening cysteine and the closing phenylalanine or tryptophan. D genes are given only for firm matches. Clone size appears in some rows only: once, few, many, or a class for an expanded clone.

d_call clone_size j_call cdr3_length v_call cdr3_aa cdr3_nt
. many TRBJ1-5 13 TRBV27 CASGTFSNQPQHF TGTGCCAGCGGAACTTTTAGCAATCAGCCCCAGCATTTT
. few TRBJ1-1 12 TRBV7-9 CASTSGVDEAFF TGTGCCAGCACCTCAGGGGTAGATGAAGCTTTCTTT
. many TRBJ1-1 15 TRBV7-2 CASSLHRELNTEAFF TGTGCCAGCAGCTTACATAGAGAGTTGAACACTGAAGCTTTCTTT
. many TRBJ2-2 14 TRBV5-1 CASSLLFGDRELFF TGCGCCAGCAGCTTGCTTTTCGGGGACCGGGAGCTGTTTTTT
TRBD2 . TRBJ2-1 15 TRBV3-1 CASSQAGLPYNEQFF TGTGCCAGCAGCCAAGCGGGACTACCATACAATGAGCAGTTCTTC
. . TRBJ2-7 16 TRBV18 CASSPYSGTSGHEQYF TGTGCCAGCTCACCATACTCGGGGACCTCGGGCCACGAGCAGTACTTC
. many TRBJ1-2 14 TRBV12-3/TRBV12-4 CASSFVPSFYGYTF TGTGCCAGCAGTTTCGTCCCGAGTTTCTATGGCTACACCTTC
. many TRBJ2-7 12 TRBV7-9 CASSFLGGEQYF TGTGCCAGCAGCTTTTTAGGGGGGGAGCAGTACTTC
. . TRBJ2-1 13 TRBV19 CASSPESRNEQFF TGTGCCAGTAGTCCGGAGTCACGCAATGAGCAGTTCTTC
TRBD2 many TRBJ2-3 17 TRBV10-3 CAISESGLAGPTDTQYF TGTGCCATCAGTGAGTCAGGGTTAGCGGGGCCCACAGATACGCAGTATTTT
TRBD2 . TRBJ2-5 17 TRBV12-5 CASGLPSAGGSQETQYF TGTGCTAGTGGTTTGCCCTCAGCGGGGGGCAGCCAAGAGACCCAGTACTTC
. . TRBJ2-1 14 TRBV20-1 CGASIRGEYNEQFF TGCGGTGCTAGTATCCGGGGAGAATACAATGAGCAGTTCTTC
. many TRBJ2-7 12 TRBV20-1 CSASQDGYEQYF TGCAGTGCTAGTCAGGACGGCTACGAGCAGTACTTC
TRBD1 many TRBJ2-5 17 TRBV12-5 CASGLDSGQGVRETQYF TGTGCTAGTGGTTTGGATTCGGGACAGGGGGTTCGTGAGACCCAGTACTTC
. many TRBJ2-7 14 TRBV19 CASSAAVTSYEQYF TGTGCCAGTAGTGCGGCGGTTACCTCCTACGAGCAGTACTTC
. many TRBJ2-3 16 TRBV19 CASSIQPGGGTDTQYF TGTGCCAGTAGTATACAGCCTGGTGGGGGCACAGATACGCAGTATTTT
TRBD1 many TRBJ2-7 14 TRBV6-2/TRBV6-3 CASSPGTAVYEQYF TGTGCCAGCAGTCCCGGGACAGCGGTCTACGAGCAGTACTTC
TRBD1 . TRBJ1-1 14 TRBV6-6 CASTQIQGGGEAFF TGTGCCAGCACCCAAATACAGGGGGGAGGGGAAGCTTTCTTT
TRBD2 few TRBJ2-5 18 TRBV3-1 CASSQGGLAGGEKETQYF TGTGCCAGCAGCCAGGGAGGACTAGCGGGGGGCGAGAAAGAGACCCAGTACTTC
TRBD1 many TRBJ1-3 12 TRBV20-1 CSALQGGNTIYF TGCAGTGCTTTACAGGGGGGAAACACCATATATTTT
TRBD1 many TRBJ2-7 14 TRBV14 CASSHRDRGYEQYF TGTGCCAGCAGCCATCGGGACAGGGGTTACGAGCAGTACTTC
. . TRBJ2-1 14 TRBV6-5 CASSFFRDNNEQFF TGTGCCAGCAGTTTTTTCCGGGACAACAATGAGCAGTTCTTC
. many TRBJ2-7 13 TRBV4-1 CASSQAASIEQYF TGCGCCAGCAGCCAAGCCGCTAGTATCGAGCAGTACTTC
. many TRBJ2-2 15 TRBV13 CASSQKGIVAGELFF TGTGCCAGCAGCCAGAAGGGGATTGTCGCCGGGGAGCTGTTTTTT
. many TRBJ2-3 17 TRBV6-1 CASSALRTAPVGDTQYF TGTGCCAGCAGTGCCCTACGGACAGCCCCCGTGGGCGATACGCAGTATTTT
. many TRBJ2-7 14 TRBV16 CASSQATLQHEQYF TGTGCCAGCAGCCAAGCGACACTCCAGCACGAGCAGTACTTC
TRBD2 many TRBJ2-1 14 TRBV5-4 CASSAGEKVNEQFF TGTGCCAGCAGCGCGGGAGAAAAAGTCAATGAGCAGTTCTTC
. . TRBJ1-1 16 TRBV27 CASRIRGGGMSTEAFF TGTGCCAGCAGGATTCGAGGGGGGGGGATGAGCACTGAAGCTTTCTTT
. many TRBJ1-1 11 TRBV7-2 CASTASGEAFF TGTGCCAGCACCGCATCAGGTGAAGCTTTCTTT
. . TRBJ1-6 14 TRBV19 CASGSTGLNSPLHF TGTGCCAGTGGATCGACAGGCCTTAATTCACCCCTCCACTTT
. many TRBJ2-7 15 TRBV19 CASSMRGRGDSEQYF TGTGCCAGTAGTATGCGTGGCAGGGGCGATTCCGAGCAGTACTTC
TRBD1 . TRBJ1-1 16 TRBV11-2 CASSLFGQGSGTEAFF TGTGCCAGCAGCTTATTTGGACAGGGATCGGGCACTGAAGCTTTCTTT
TRBD1 . TRBJ2-7 14 TRBV19 CASKSDRGTYEQYF TGTGCCAGTAAATCGGACAGGGGAACCTACGAGCAGTACTTC
TRBD2 few TRBJ2-7 16 TRBV28 CASSTQASGGSYEQYF TGTGCCAGCAGTACACAAGCTAGCGGGGGGTCCTACGAGCAGTACTTC
. few TRBJ2-2 20 TRBV9 CASSPQEQSVFFANTGELFF TGTGCCAGCAGCCCACAGGAACAGTCAGTTTTCTTCGCGAACACCGGGGAGCTGTTTTTT
. few TRBJ1-1 13 TRBV30 CAWSISKGAEAFF TGTGCCTGGAGTATTTCCAAGGGGGCTGAAGCTTTCTTT
TRBD1 . TRBJ2-2 17 TRBV7-6 CASSSPADRSFTGELFF TGTGCCAGCAGCTCCCCAGCGGACAGGTCTTTCACCGGGGAGCTGTTTTTT
TRBD2 few TRBJ2-7 18 TRBV20-1 CSARRGLAGGPAPHEQYF TGCAGTGCCCGCCGGGGGCTAGCGGGAGGGCCTGCTCCCCACGAGCAGTACTTC
. many TRBJ2-5 13 TRBV29-1 CSVDMMGQETQYF TGCAGCGTTGACATGATGGGCCAAGAGACCCAGTACTTC
. many TRBJ2-2 15 TRBV7-9 CAVTPWSQSPGELFF TGTGCCGTCACGCCCTGGTCCCAGTCCCCCGGGGAGCTGTTTTTT
TRBD1 . TRBJ2-7 17 TRBV5-1 CASSLVEASPGGYEQYF TGCGCCAGCAGCTTGGTAGAGGCTTCCCCAGGGGGCTACGAGCAGTACTTC
TRBD1 many TRBJ2-5 13 TRBV7-9 CASMTGGLETQYF TGTGCCAGCATGACAGGGGGACTGGAGACCCAGTACTTC
. few TRBJ2-7 18 TRBV28 CASSFEDRPQANSYEQYF TGTGCCAGCAGTTTCGAAGACCGCCCACAGGCAAACTCCTACGAGCAGTACTTC
TRBD1 . TRBJ1-5 15 TRBV6-5 CASSPGQVWSQPQHF TGTGCCAGCAGCCCGGGACAGGTATGGTCTCAGCCCCAGCATTTT
TRBD2 . TRBJ2-1 17 TRBV19 CASSPYLGTSDYNEQFF TGTGCCAGTAGTCCTTACCTCGGGACTAGCGACTACAATGAGCAGTTCTTC
. . TRBJ2-7 16 TRBV20-1 CSASDPQGSGVYEQYF TGCAGTGCTAGTGACCCCCAGGGGTCCGGGGTCTACGAGCAGTACTTC